The entry below gives a single T cell receptor (beta chain) sequence along with its context. Other nucleotide sequences in the sample specify the same CDR3. This entry comes from a study of T cell responses to AZD1222 COVID-19 vaccine. The CDR3 has 14 residues. Trimming shortened V by 2 bases and J by 1 base, and 8 bases separated the two germline ends. Germline assignment: CDR1 MNHEY and CDR2 SMNVEV (reference sequence). Assay: immunoSEQ multiplex PCR; the TCRdb copy retains only in-frame clones and omits some. The table records under 110,000 clones, about 90% of them present only once. The chain combines TRBV27 with TRBJ1-1; D is undetermined. The sequencing here drew on peripheral blood, taken on day 0 of AZD1222 vaccination. The clonotype was recovered from an adult in good health. CDR3 protein: CASSLRTANTEAFF. The CDR3 nucleotides are TGTGCCAGCAGTTTACGGACGGCGAACACTGAAGCTTTCTTT.